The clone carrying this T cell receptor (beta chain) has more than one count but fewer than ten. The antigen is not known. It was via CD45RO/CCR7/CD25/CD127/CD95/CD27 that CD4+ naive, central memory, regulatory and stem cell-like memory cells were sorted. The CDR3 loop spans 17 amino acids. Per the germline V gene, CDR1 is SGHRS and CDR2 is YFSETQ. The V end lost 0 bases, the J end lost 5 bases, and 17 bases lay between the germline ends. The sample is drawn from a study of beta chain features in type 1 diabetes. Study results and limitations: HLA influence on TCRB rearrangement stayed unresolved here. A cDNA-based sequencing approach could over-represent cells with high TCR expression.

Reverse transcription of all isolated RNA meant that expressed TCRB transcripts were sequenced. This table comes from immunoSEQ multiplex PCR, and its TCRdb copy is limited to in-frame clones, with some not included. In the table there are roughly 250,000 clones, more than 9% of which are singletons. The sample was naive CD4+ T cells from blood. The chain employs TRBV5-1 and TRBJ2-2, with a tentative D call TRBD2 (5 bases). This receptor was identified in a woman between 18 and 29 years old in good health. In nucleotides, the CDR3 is TGCGCCAGCAGCTTGGAGATCTTGGACTCGCTAACCGGGGAGCTGTTTTTT. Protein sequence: CASSLEILDSLTGELFF.